The clone carrying this TCR beta chain was picked up many times. Its antigen is still unknown. This sample was included in a study of HIV-infected children after antiretroviral therapy interruption. The wider study: EBV and CMV exposure was recorded in most children. Interruption-arm samples span weeks 0, 12, interruption end (24 or 48), and about 3 years post-study.

A 3' RACE protocol on RNA, with unique molecular identifiers, produced the TCR library. TCRdb re-called the 3' RACE reads through MiXCR, storing one row per CDR3 protein. Here the sample spans some 41,000 distinct CDR3 sequences, over 6.5% being singletons. This CDR3 has 12 residues. Germline V CDR1 and CDR2: LGHDT, YNNKEL (reference sequence). The germline V and J ends were trimmed by 0 bases and 9 bases, with 9 bases remaining between them. The treatment here: PENTA 11 planned treatment interruption arm or continuous ART arm. Study results and limitations: By the end of treatment interruption, naive CD4+ clonality (Gini) increased. Minor non-naive CD45RA+ populations, like EMRA or stem memory, might contaminate naive sorts.

The receptor's source is a pool of human donors with HIV. This specimen was CD45RA+ CD4+ T cells from PBMCs, pooled from several time points, taken from a donor given antiretroviral therapy, either interrupted or continuous. Subset meaning: naive CD4+ CD45RA+ CD45RO- T cells. The J gene is TRBJ2-7, the V gene TRBV3-1; no reliable D call. CDR3 protein: CASSQDPLGQYF. DNA for the CDR3: TGTGCCAGCAGCCAAGACCCACTTGGGCAGTACTTC.